The 21 T cell receptor beta chains below all came from one sample that was sequenced in a study of T cells in Graves' hyperthyroidism and ophthalmopathy. RNA transcripts were the template for amplifying TCR beta CDR3 regions. TCR CDR3 regions were first amplified by RT-PCR with HTBI primers. Using its own MiXCR run on the multiplex PCR reads, TCRdb lists one record per CDR3 protein. The sample has 600,000 to 650,000 distinct CDR3 sequences, roughly 20% seen once. The sample was blood. Receptors were obtained from a man aged 25 to 40 with Graves' ophthalmopathy.

The CDR3 region has the DNA TGTGCCAGCAGTTCCCACCACCTACGGACAGGGGGATTAAAGCAGCCCCAGCATTTT. This gives the protein CASSSHHLRTGGLKQPQHF. This chain joins TRBV28 and TRBJ1-5; 10 nucleotides align to TRBD1. The CDR3 totals 19 residues. Germline assignment: CDR1 MDHEN and CDR2 SYDVKM. V was clipped by 4 bases and J by 7 bases; unmatched bases: 19. Based on the CDR3 plus reference TRBV28 and TRBJ1-5, the full variable domain is DVKVTQSSRYLVKRTGEKVFLECVQDMDHENMFWYRQDPGLGLRLIYFSYDVKMKEKGDIPEGYSVSREKKERFSLILESASTNQTSMYLCASSSHHLRTGGLKQPQHFGDGTRLSIL.

V is TRBV4-3 and J is TRBJ2-2; 8 nucleotides line up with TRBD2. In germline, CDR1 is LGHNA, CDR2 YSLEER. Trimming removed 2 bases from V and 5 bases from J; junction bases left unmatched: 7. This CDR3 has 16 residues. CDR3 residues: CASSQPSGLGTGELFF. CDR3 bases: TGCGCCAGCAGCCAACCTAGCGGGTTAGGTACCGGGGAGCTGTTTTTT.

J is TRBJ2-7 and V is TRBV7-3, with 10 nucleotides matching TRBD1. Losses at the gene ends were 5 bases for V and 0 bases for J; bases not matched to a gene: 4. The CDR3 is made up of 15 amino acids. CDR1 is SGHTA, CDR2 FQGTGA, per germline. DNA of the CDR3: TGTGCCAGCAGCAAGGACAGGGGGAACTCCTACGAGCAGTACTTC. Translating it yields CASSKDRGNSYEQYF.

The chain uses TRBV9 and TRBJ2-1; 7 bases align to TRBD1. Germline CDR1 reads SGDLS; CDR2 reads YYNGEE. Trimming at V came to 0 bases and at J to 0 bases, leaving 15 bases not matched to a gene. The CDR3 has 20 amino acids. The DNA for the CDR3 is TGTGCCAGCAGCGTAGGGACAGGCCCCGTAGGACAAAGCTCCTACAATGAGCAGTTCTTC. Translating gives CASSVGTGPVGQSSYNEQFF. The full variable domain, completed using reference TRBV9 and TRBJ2-1, is DSGVTQTPKHLITATGQRVTLRCSPRSGDLSVYWYQQSLDQGLQFLIQYYNGEERAKGNILERFSAQQFPDLHSELNLSSLELGDSALYFCASSVGTGPVGQSSYNEQFFGPGTRLTVL.

This clonotype was seen many times. This rearrangement joins TRBV3-1 to TRBJ1-2; D gene unclear. CDR3 length: 15 residues. The V gene lost 0 bases and the J gene lost 6 bases, with 14 bases spanning the gap. Germline V gives CDR1 LGHDT, CDR2 YNNKEL (reference sequence). The CDR3 DNA follows: TGTGCCAGCAGCCAAGATTTATGGGGAGTCGATGGCTACACCTTC. Its protein is CASSQDLWGVDGYTF. Based on the CDR3 plus reference TRBV3-1 and TRBJ1-2, the full variable domain is DTAVSQTPKYLVTQMGNDKSIKCEQNLGHDTMYWYKQDSKKFLKIMFSYNNKELIINETVPNRFSPKSPDKAHLNLHINSLELGDSAVYFCASSQDLWGVDGYTFGSGTRLTVV.

This clonotype was seen a handful of times. One end of the junction does not line up with germline, which may come from a read error. The chain uses TRBV6-5 and TRBJ1-1; possible D gene TRBD1, 5 bases. The germline V gene encodes CDR1 MNHEY and CDR2 SVGAGI. The CDR3 totals 14 residues. CDR3 sequence (DNA): TGTGCCAGCAGTTACTCTGGGACGAACACTAAAGCTTTCTTT. Amino acids: CASSYSGTNTKAFF.

With respect to this clonotype: A much larger clone differs from this one at a single base, so this may be a read error. V and J are TRBV2 and TRBJ2-3; D remains unclear. Germline loops: CDR1 SNHLY, CDR2 FYNNEI. This CDR3 spans 16 amino acids. The CDR3 sequence: CASSEARTPRADTRYF. DNA of the CDR3: TGTGCCAGCAGTGAAGCGCGAACCCCCAGAGCAGATACGCGGTATTTT.

This clonotype was seen only a few times. The V gene is TRBV27, the J gene TRBJ2-3; D could derive from TRBD1 or TRBD2 (5 bases each). Trimming left V 3 bases short and J 6 bases short, with 13 bases between. This CDR3 is 14 amino acids long. Germline assignment: CDR1 MNHEY and CDR2 SMNVEV (reference sequence). This chain's CDR3 is CASSFNWGGDTQYF. The DNA of the CDR3 is TGTGCCAGCAGTTTCAACTGGGGCGGGGATACGCAGTATTTT.

CDR3 nucleotide sequence: TGTGCCAGCCGGGAAAGGGACCGACCAACCGGGGAGCTGTTTTTT. It is translated as CASRERDRPTGELFF. The chain carries TRBV28 and TRBJ2-2; D is possibly TRBD1 or TRBD2 (5 bases each). This CDR3 has 15 residues. V was shortened by 8 bases and J by 5 bases, with 18 bases between the two germline ends. Germline CDR1 MDHEN, CDR2 SYDVKM.

There are a few counts of this clonotype. The chain has TRBV27 and TRBJ2-5; D is uncertain. Germline V gene lookup returns CDR1 MNHEY and CDR2 SMNVEV (reference sequence). The CDR3 length is 13 residues. V lost 5 bases and J 3 bases, leaving 10 bases between the germline ends. The DNA for the CDR3 is TGTGCCAGCAGTGTCACCCGGGAAGAGACCCAGTACTTC. It codes for CASSVTREETQYF.

V usage is TRBV20-1 and J usage is TRBJ2-7; D gene uncertain. The CDR3 loop spans 13 amino acids. The V end lost 3 bases, the J end lost 0 bases, and 9 bases lay between the germline ends. Per germline, CDR1 DFQATT and CDR2 SNEGSKA (reference sequence). CDR3 loop: CSASPLTSYEQYF. DNA for the CDR3: TGCAGTGCTAGTCCCCTTACCTCCTACGAGCAGTACTTC.

J is TRBJ1-5 and V is TRBV2; 8 bases agree with TRBD1. V was pared by 8 bases and J by 6 bases, with 15 bases of the junction left unmatched. CDR3 size: 16 residues. Germline CDR1 and CDR2: SNHLY and FYNNEI. CDR3 protein: CASGLSGQGGGQPQHF. DNA of the CDR3: TGTGCCAGCGGCCTTTCCGGACAGGGCGGGGGTCAGCCCCAGCATTTT.

This sequence joins TRBV25-1 and TRBJ2-7, with 10 nucleotides matching TRBD1. CDR3 length equals 16 residues. Germline values: CDR1 MGHDK, CDR2 SYGVNS. J gave up 4 bases and V 3 bases, and 9 bases lay outside the gene matches. The CDR3 sequence: CASSDRQGADTYEQYF. As DNA, the CDR3 is TGTGCCAGCAGTGATAGACAGGGGGCGGACACGTACGAGCAGTACTTC.

This clonotype was recorded a few times. The CDR3 DNA sequence: TGTGCCAGCAGTTACCAGACTAGTGATACGCAGTATTTT. Protein product: CASSYQTSDTQYF. This rearrangement joins TRBV6-5 to TRBJ2-3, with D tentatively TRBD2 (6 bases). Per the germline V gene, CDR1 is MNHEY and CDR2 is SVGAGI. Deletions cut 2 bases from V and 6 bases from J, with 9 bases between. The CDR3 runs to 13 residues.

In its sample, this clonotype was seen many times. V and J are TRBV5-1 and TRBJ2-3; 7 positions agree with TRBD2. Germline lookup yields CDR1 SGHRS and CDR2 YFSETQ. The length of the CDR3 is 16 residues. With V trimmed by 5 bases and J by 2 bases, 11 bases remained unmatched. The CDR3 here is CASRAVGGSATDTQYF. As DNA, the CDR3 is TGCGCCAGCAGGGCCGTAGGCGGGAGCGCCACAGATACGCAGTATTTT.

The V and J genes are TRBV6-1 and TRBJ2-3; D is ambiguous. V gave up 10 bases and J gave up 4 bases, with 18 bases separating them. This CDR3 region has 14 residues. Germline V gene sequence: CDR1 MNHNS, CDR2 SASEGT. For the CDR3, the DNA is TGTGCCACCGCCCGTGGGCGCGCCGCAGATACGCAGTATTTT. It encodes CATARGRAADTQYF.

This clonotype was detected a few times. The V and J genes are TRBV27 and TRBJ2-7, with 14 bases identical to TRBD2. CDR3 length equals 15 residues. V lost 6 bases, J lost 3 bases, and 4 bases stayed unmatched. Germline loops: CDR1 MNHEY, CDR2 SMNVEV (reference sequence). For the CDR3, the DNA is TGTGCCAGCAGAAAAGGGACTAGCGGGGGCTACGAGCAGTACTTC. It is translated as CASRKGTSGGYEQYF.

This clonotype was detected a few times. Here the CDR3 DNA reads TGCAGCGTTGACGGGGTTGGGTCCTACAATGAGCAGTTCTTC. This gives the protein CSVDGVGSYNEQFF. The chain joins TRBV29-1 to TRBJ2-1, with D possibly matching TRBD2 (5 bases). V lost 3 bases to trimming and J lost 1 base, with 10 bases between them. Germline V gene lookup returns CDR1 SQVTM and CDR2 ANQGSEA. This CDR3 is 14 amino acids long.

The table lists this clonotype with many counts. The V and J genes are TRBV28 and TRBJ1-2; TRBD1 matches at 8 bases. This CDR3 has 13 residues. Trimming cost V 2 bases and J 8 bases; bases outside gene matches: 4. Germline V gene lookup returns CDR1 MDHEN and CDR2 SYDVKM. The CDR3 sequence: CASSLGGQVGYTF. The DNA for the CDR3 is TGTGCCAGCAGTTTAGGGGGACAGGTCGGCTACACCTTC.

This sequence joins TRBV2 and TRBJ2-3; TRBD2 agrees at 7 bases. The CDR3 is 13 residues long. The germline V gene encodes CDR1 SNHLY and CDR2 FYNNEI. The J segment lost 3 bases and the V segment lost 10 bases, leaving 7 bases of the junction unmatched. The CDR3 is CAIQGGETDTQYF. The CDR3 bases are TGTGCCATTCAGGGAGGGGAGACAGATACGCAGTATTTT.

A few counts support this clonotype. The chain recombines TRBV28 with TRBJ1-2; 12 bases are a match to TRBD1. Germline V gene sequence: CDR1 MDHEN, CDR2 SYDVKM. With V trimmed by 6 bases and J by 4 bases, 6 bases remained unmatched. This CDR3 region has 15 residues. CDR3 bases: TGTGCCAGCAGCCCAGGGACAGGGGGCCCCTATGGCTACACCTTC. It translates to CASSPGTGGPYGYTF.